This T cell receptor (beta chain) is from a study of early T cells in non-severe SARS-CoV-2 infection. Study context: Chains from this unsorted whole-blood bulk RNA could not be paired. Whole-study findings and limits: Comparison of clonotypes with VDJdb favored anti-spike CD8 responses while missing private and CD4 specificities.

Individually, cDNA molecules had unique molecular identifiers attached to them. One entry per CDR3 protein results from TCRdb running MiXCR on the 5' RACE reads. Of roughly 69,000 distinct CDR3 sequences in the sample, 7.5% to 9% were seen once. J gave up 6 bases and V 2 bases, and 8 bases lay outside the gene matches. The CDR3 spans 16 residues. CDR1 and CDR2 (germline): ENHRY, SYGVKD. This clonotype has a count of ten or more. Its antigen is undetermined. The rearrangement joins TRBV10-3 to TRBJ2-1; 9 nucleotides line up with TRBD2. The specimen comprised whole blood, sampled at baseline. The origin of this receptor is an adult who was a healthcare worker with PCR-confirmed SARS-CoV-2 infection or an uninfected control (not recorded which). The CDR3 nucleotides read TGTGCCATCAGTGAGGGTCCTAGCGGGGCCCCCAATGAGCAGTTCTTC. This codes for CAISEGPSGAPNEQFF.